This T cell receptor (beta chain) was found in a study of blood T cell repertoires in COVID-19. Turning to the study itself: Donors in the United States, Italy and Spain gave samples during acute or convalescent COVID-19. From T cells, B-cell-depleted T cells, or PBMCs came the material, which was cDNA or gDNA.

Original methodology: Cell counts per sample came from amplifying reference gene primers. Libraries were prepared by immunoSEQ multiplex PCR; TCRdb keeps only in-frame clonotypes and omits some of them. V and J calls and clone size follow that table, whereas D and trimming were derived from the DNA. The sample has about 150,000 clones, 87% seen once. This clone was recorded a few times. The ends lost 2 bases at V and 3 bases at J; junction bases unmatched: 4. Germline V gene sequence: CDR1 SGHTA, CDR2 FQGTGA. The CDR3 loop spans 14 amino acids. This chain connects TRBV7-3 to TRBJ2-7; 7 nucleotides line up with TRBD2. The material sequenced was peripheral blood. This TCR was recovered from a human donor in a cohort sampled during active COVID-19. This CDR3 is CASSLGAGLYEQYF. CDR3 nucleotide sequence: TGTGCCAGCAGCTTAGGAGCGGGGCTCTACGAGCAGTACTTC.